The 14 T cell receptor beta chains below come from one sample, sequenced in a study of response to subunit inactivated influenza vaccine. MiXCR was run by TCRdb on the RT-PCR reads, yielding one entry per CDR3 protein. Of over 450,000 distinct CDR3 sequences in the sample, 10% to 15% were seen once. Source: PBMCs from blood, taken about 40 days after vaccination. These receptors all come from a man between 50 and 59 years old who received an inactivated influenza vaccine.

This rearrangement joins TRBV20-1 to TRBJ1-2, with D perhaps TRBD1 (5 bases). Germline CDR1 DFQATT, CDR2 SNEGSKA (reference sequence). The CDR3 covers 15 residues. Trimming cost V 0 bases and J 7 bases, with 18 bases left between them. CDR3 sequence (DNA): TGCAGTGCTAGAGAGGTGGTAGGGGAAGGTCGTGGCTACACCTTC. This translates into CSAREVVGEGRGYTF.

This clonotype was picked up a small number of times. The V gene is TRBV11-1, the J gene TRBJ2-5; 8 bases line up with TRBD1. Looked up from germline, CDR1 is SGHAT and CDR2 is FQDESV (reference sequence). With 5 bases clipped from V and 6 bases from J, the junction kept 8 bases outside the gene matches. This CDR3 spans 14 amino acids. The CDR3 nucleotides read TGTGCCAGCAGCACCCGACAGGGGAGGCAGACCCAGTACTTC. Encoded protein: CASSTRQGRQTQYF.

CDR3 sequence reads: CASSINSGVSYNSPLHF. In DNA, the CDR3 is TGTGCCAGCAGCATCAACTCAGGGGTCTCCTATAATTCACCCCTCCACTTT. The V call is TRBV7-9, the J call TRBJ1-6; perhaps TRBD1 as D (6 bases). The CDR3 has 17 amino acids. The germline gives CDR1 SEHNR, CDR2 FQNEAQ (reference sequence). Between the trimmed V and J ends, which lost 5 bases and 0 bases, there was a span of 14 bases.

This clonotype was observed many times. The chain carries TRBV7-2 and TRBJ2-5, with D perhaps being TRBD1 or TRBD2 (5 bases each). CDR1 is SGHTA, CDR2 FQGNSA, per germline. Trimming cost V 5 bases and J 1 base, with 8 bases left between them. This CDR3 is built from 13 residues. This CDR3 reads CASSPGTQETQYF. The DNA of the CDR3 is TGTGCCAGCAGCCCCGGGACCCAAGAGACCCAGTACTTC.

This clonotype has just a few counts. This chain links TRBV12-3 or TRBV12-4 with TRBJ2-2, with a weak D call TRBD2 (7 bases). This CDR3 is built from 16 residues. Trimming removed 3 bases at V and 4 bases at J, with 15 bases between. The CDR3 is CASSFGRGAITGELFF. CDR3 in DNA: TGTGCCAGCAGTTTTGGTCGGGGGGCAATCACCGGGGAGCTGTTTTTT.

This chain links TRBV7-9 with TRBJ1-1; D call uncertain. The length of the CDR3 is 15 residues. Germline V lookup: CDR1 SEHNR, CDR2 FQNEAQ (reference sequence). Trimming cost V 4 bases and J 1 base, with 13 bases left between them. The chain's CDR3 is CASSWQSGSNTEAFF. The CDR3 DNA is TGTGCCAGCAGCTGGCAATCGGGGTCGAACACTGAAGCTTTCTTT.

This clonotype was recorded a few times. The chain links TRBV20-1 to TRBJ1-1, with D tentatively TRBD1 (6 bases). CDR3 size: 13 residues. CDR1 and CDR2 from the germline V gene are DFQATT and SNEGSKA (reference sequence). Trimming shortened V by 6 bases and J by 0 bases, and 11 bases separated the two germline ends. The CDR3 region has the DNA TGCAGTGCACCGGGACACCTGAACACTGAAGCTTTCTTT. Translating it yields CSAPGHLNTEAFF.

The chain couples TRBV20-1 to TRBJ2-7, with TRBD2 matching 12 bases. Germline-derived CDR1 and CDR2 are DFQATT and SNEGSKA (reference sequence). V lost 4 bases to trimming and J lost 7 bases; unmatched junction nucleotides: 8. The CDR3 sequence is 14 residues long. CDR3 protein: CSATLTSGGLEQYF. The CDR3 DNA follows: TGCAGTGCTACCCTGACTAGCGGGGGCCTGGAGCAGTACTTC.

The chain recombines TRBV3-1 with TRBJ1-6, with D unresolved. Germline V gene lookup returns CDR1 LGHDT and CDR2 YNNKEL (reference sequence). V lost 1 base and J lost 7, with 11 bases in between. The CDR3 covers 15 residues. The CDR3 coding sequence is TGTGCCAGCAGCCAAGCGCGGACGGGGAATTCACCCCTCCACTTT. Translated: CASSQARTGNSPLHF.

This clonotype was observed at least ten times. The chain joins TRBV24-1 to TRBJ2-3, with TRBD1 as a possible D gene (6 bases). The V gene lost 5 bases and the J gene lost 0 bases, with 17 bases spanning the gap. Germline V gene lookup returns CDR1 KGHDR and CDR2 SFDVKD. The CDR3 runs to 17 residues. The CDR3 nucleotides read TGTGCCACCAGTGGAACGACAGGCATCGATAGCACAGATACGCAGTATTTT. Its translation is CATSGTTGIDSTDTQYF.

The chain has TRBV6-5 and TRBJ1-3; D is undetermined. CDR3 length: 16 amino acids. The V end was cut by 0 bases, the J end by 0 bases, with 9 bases between. The germline CDR1 and CDR2 sequences are MNHEY and SVGAGI. The CDR3: CASSYSQRTSGNTIYF. DNA for the CDR3: TGTGCCAGCAGTTACTCGCAAAGAACCTCTGGAAACACCATATATTTT.

The rearrangement uses TRBV12-3 or TRBV12-4 and TRBJ1-2, with D perhaps TRBD1 (5 bases). The CDR3 is made up of 13 amino acids. V lost 5 bases, J lost 8 bases, and 15 bases lay in between. CDR3 region: CASSRLGDWGYTF. The DNA of the CDR3 is TGTGCCAGCAGTCGGTTGGGGGATTGGGGCTACACCTTC.

The V gene is TRBV27, the J gene TRBJ1-2, with no clear D. Germline CDR1 is MNHEY and CDR2 is SMNVEV (reference sequence). V was shortened by 0 bases and J by 8 bases, with 7 bases between the two germline ends. The CDR3 is 12 residues long. The CDR3 nucleotides read TGTGCCAGCAGTTTATCGGGTCGAGGCTACACCTTC. Translation gives CASSLSGRGYTF.

This clonotype was seen repeatedly, ten times or more. The rearrangement links TRBV4-3 to TRBJ2-3, with 9 bases fitting TRBD2. The CDR3 consists of 16 residues. Germline V gene sequence: CDR1 LGHNA, CDR2 YSLEER. The V segment lost 0 bases and the J segment 6 bases; nucleotides outside the gene matches: 7. The CDR3 loop is CASSQDLAGMADTQYF. The DNA of the CDR3 is TGCGCCAGCAGCCAAGATCTAGCGGGGATGGCGGATACGCAGTATTTT.